The T cell receptor (beta chain) described here comes from a study of long-term antiretroviral therapy in people with HIV. Run at survey level, the immunoSEQ assay was version v3.0. Clones were sequenced by immunoSEQ multiplex PCR, and TCRdb holds only the in-frame ones, with some missing. The profile covers 30,000 to 40,000 clones, with about four fifths appearing a single time and roughly 3.2% taken by the ten largest. For this clone: Its antigen is undetermined.

Whole-study findings and limits: Before ART, certain clones expanded, and these dominated the repertoire at all time points.

The V end lost 0 bases, the J end lost 2 bases, and 5 bases lay between the germline ends. From germline, CDR1 is MRHNA and CDR2 SNTAGT. The CDR3 sequence is 15 residues long. This receptor was taken from a man aged 18 to 30 with HIV. The source was unsorted PBMCs, collected 1.9 years after starting antiretroviral therapy. The rearrangement links TRBV6-4 to TRBJ2-6, with no clear D. In DNA form, the CDR3 reads TGTGCCAGCAGTGACTCGGCGGCTGGGGCCAACGTCCTGACTTTC. This encodes CASSDSAAGANVLTF.